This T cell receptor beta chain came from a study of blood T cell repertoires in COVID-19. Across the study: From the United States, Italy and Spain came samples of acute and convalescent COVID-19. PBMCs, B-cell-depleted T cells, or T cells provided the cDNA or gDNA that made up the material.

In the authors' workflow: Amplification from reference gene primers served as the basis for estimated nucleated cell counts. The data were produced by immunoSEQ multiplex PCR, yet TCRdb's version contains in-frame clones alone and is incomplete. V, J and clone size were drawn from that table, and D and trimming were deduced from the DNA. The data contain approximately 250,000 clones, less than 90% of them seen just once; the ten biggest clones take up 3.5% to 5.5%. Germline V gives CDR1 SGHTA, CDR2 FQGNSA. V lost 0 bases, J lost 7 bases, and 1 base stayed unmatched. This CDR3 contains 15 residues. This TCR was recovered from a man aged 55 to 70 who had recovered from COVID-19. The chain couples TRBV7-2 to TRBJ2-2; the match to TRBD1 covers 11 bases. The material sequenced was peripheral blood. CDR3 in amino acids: CASSLAGTGGGELFF. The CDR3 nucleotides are TGTGCCAGCAGCTTAGCCGGGACAGGGGGCGGGGAGCTGTTTTTT.